This TCR beta chain was captured by sequencing in a study of blood T cell repertoires in COVID-19. Study as a whole: Researchers got acute and convalescent COVID-19 samples from the United States, Italy and Spain. T cells, B-cell-depleted T cells, or PBMCs supplied cDNA or gDNA.

Only in-frame clones appear in the TCRdb table, and some are missing; sequencing was by immunoSEQ multiplex PCR. Of 150,000 to 200,000 clones listed, approximately 85% are singletons. The junction had 15 bases not matched to a gene; V was cut back by 4 bases and J by 3 bases. CDR1 SGDLS and CDR2 YYNGEE come from the germline V gene. This CDR3 has 18 amino acids. The sequencing input was peripheral blood. The V call is TRBV9, the J call TRBJ1-3; 8 bases are a match to TRBD1. The sequence was obtained from a human donor with active or convalescent COVID-19. The donor label of this sample is uncertain. CDR3 nucleotides: TGTGCCAGCAGCCACACCCGCCCCGACAGGGGTAATGGAAACACCATATATTTT. The encoded protein is CASSHTRPDRGNGNTIYF.